A single sample gave rise to the 7 T cell receptor beta chains below, sequenced in a study of beta chain features in type 1 diabetes. Study-level points and caveats: Shortening that was moderate but significant affected the TCRB CDR3s of Type 1 diabetes patients in all four CD4+ subsets.

Sequencing targeted expressed TCRB transcripts, as all isolated RNA had been reverse transcribed. Generated by immunoSEQ multiplex PCR, the TCRdb table keeps only in-frame clones and is missing some. This table holds 250,000 to 350,000 clones, approximately 16% found once. No antigen has been identified for these receptors. The sequencing sample was made of naive CD4+ T cells from blood. The receptors come from a man aged 18-30 years with type 1 diabetes.

This clone has more than one count but fewer than ten. V usage is TRBV7-9 and J usage is TRBJ2-7; D call uncertain. The CDR3 consists of 12 residues. CDR1 is SEHNR and CDR2 is FQNEAQ in the germline V gene (reference sequence). The ends were cut back, 3 bases at V and 4 bases at J, with 7 bases in the middle. The DNA for the CDR3 is TGTGCCAGCAGCTTTGACGGGTACGAGCAGTACTTC. Residues: CASSFDGYEQYF.

This clone was seen more than once but under ten times. V gene TRBV5-6 combines with J gene TRBJ2-1; a possible D gene is TRBD2 (7 bases). V was clipped by 2 bases and J by 12 bases, with 12 bases between them. Germline V gives CDR1 SGHDT, CDR2 YYEEEE. CDR3 length: 12 residues. CDR3 in DNA: TGTGCCAGCAGCTTTTGGGGGGGCGGGCAGTTCTTC. Protein product: CASSFWGGGQFF.

In its sample, this clone was seen a few times. This sequence joins TRBV7-9 and TRBJ2-7; 7 bases match TRBD1. The junction had 7 bases not matched to a gene; V was cut back by 6 bases and J by 2 bases. The germline V gene encodes CDR1 SEHNR and CDR2 FQNEAQ (reference sequence). The CDR3 loop spans 14 amino acids. The CDR3 spells CASSPTGTAYEQYF. The CDR3 region has the DNA TGTGCCAGCAGTCCGACCGGGACAGCCTACGAGCAGTACTTC.

The J gene is TRBJ1-2, the V gene TRBV6-1; possible D gene TRBD1, 6 bases. V lost 6 bases and J 2 bases, leaving 16 bases between the germline ends. The CDR3 sequence is 15 residues long. Germline assignment: CDR1 MNHNS and CDR2 SASEGT. DNA for the CDR3: TGTGCCAGCAGCCGCTGGGACATATTAAACTATGGCTACACCTTC. Its translation: CASSRWDILNYGYTF.

The chain has TRBV18 and TRBJ2-5, with 9 bases identical to TRBD1. V was clipped by 1 base and J by 4 bases; unmatched bases: 16. Per the germline V gene, CDR1 is KGHSH and CDR2 is LQKENI. CDR3 length equals 19 residues. This chain's CDR3 is CASSPRVMRKGQGLETQYF. The CDR3 bases are TGTGCCAGCTCACCACGAGTGATGCGAAAGGGACAGGGTTTAGAGACCCAGTACTTC.

The chain uses TRBV4-2 and TRBJ2-1; 10 positions match TRBD2. The CDR3 length is 16 residues. The junction had 9 bases not matched to a gene; V was cut back by 4 bases and J by 6 bases. Germline-derived CDR1 and CDR2 are LGHNA and YNFKEQ. DNA for the CDR3: TGTGCCAGCAGCCTCCCCGGGACTAGCGTCTCCAATGAGCAGTTCTTC. It yields the protein CASSLPGTSVSNEQFF.

This clone was seen only a few times. The chain recombines TRBV4-2 with TRBJ1-2; possibly TRBD1 for D (6 bases). Germline CDR1 reads LGHNA; CDR2 reads YNFKEQ. The CDR3 totals 15 residues. V gave up 0 bases and J gave up 7 bases, with 15 bases separating them. The CDR3 region has the DNA TGTGCCAGCAGCCAAGAGAAGGCAGGGACATTTGGCTACACCTTC. This gives the protein CASSQEKAGTFGYTF.